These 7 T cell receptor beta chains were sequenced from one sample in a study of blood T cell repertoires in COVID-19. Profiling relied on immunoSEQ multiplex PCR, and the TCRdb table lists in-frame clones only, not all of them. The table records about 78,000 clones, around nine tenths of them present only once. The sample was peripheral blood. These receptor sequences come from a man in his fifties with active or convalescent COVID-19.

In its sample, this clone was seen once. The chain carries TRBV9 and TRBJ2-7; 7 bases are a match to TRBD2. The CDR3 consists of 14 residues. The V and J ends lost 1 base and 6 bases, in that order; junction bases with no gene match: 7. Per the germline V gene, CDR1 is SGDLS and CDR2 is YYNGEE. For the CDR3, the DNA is TGTGCCAGCAGCGTACTGTCTGGGGGGGGCGAGCAGTACTTC. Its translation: CASSVLSGGGEQYF.

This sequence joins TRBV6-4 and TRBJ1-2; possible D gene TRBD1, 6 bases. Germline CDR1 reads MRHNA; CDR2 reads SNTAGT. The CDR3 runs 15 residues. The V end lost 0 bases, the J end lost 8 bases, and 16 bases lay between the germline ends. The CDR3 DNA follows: TGTGCCAGCAGTGACTCTTCTATGGGGGCTAAGGGCTACACCTTC. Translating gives CASSDSSMGAKGYTF.

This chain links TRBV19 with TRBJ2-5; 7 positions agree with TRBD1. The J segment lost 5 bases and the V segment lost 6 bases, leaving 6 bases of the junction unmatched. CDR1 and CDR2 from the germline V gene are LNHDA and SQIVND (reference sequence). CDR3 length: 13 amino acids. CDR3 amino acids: CASSGARGETQYF. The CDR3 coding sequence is TGTGCCAGTAGCGGGGCCAGGGGGGAGACCCAGTACTTC. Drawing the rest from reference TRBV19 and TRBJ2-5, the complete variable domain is DGGITQSPKYLFRKEGQNVTLSCEQNLNHDAMYWYRQDPGQGLRLIYYSQIVNDFQKGDIAEGYSVSREKKESFPLTVTSAQKNPTAFYLCASSGARGETQYFGPGTRLLVL.

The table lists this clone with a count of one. The CDR3 DNA follows: TGTGCCTGGAGTAGGACAGGGAATGAGCAGTTCTTC. It codes for CAWSRTGNEQFF. This chain links TRBV30 with TRBJ2-1; 8 bases match TRBD1. The germline CDR1 and CDR2 sequences are GTSNPN and SVGIG (reference sequence). The V gene end was trimmed by 2 bases and the J gene end by 7 bases; junction bases not matched to a gene: 1. This CDR3 is built from 12 residues.

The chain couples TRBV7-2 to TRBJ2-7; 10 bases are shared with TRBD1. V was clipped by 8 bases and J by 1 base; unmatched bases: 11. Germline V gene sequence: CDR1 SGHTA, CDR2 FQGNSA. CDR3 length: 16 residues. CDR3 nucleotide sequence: TGTGCCAGCGCAACCTCCGGGACAGGGGCGTCCTACGAGCAGTACTTC. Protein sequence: CASATSGTGASYEQYF.

The CDR3 DNA reads as TGTGCCAGCTCACCCCGGACAGGGGAGTACAATGAGCAGTTCTTC. This codes for CASSPRTGEYNEQFF. The chain employs TRBV18 and TRBJ2-1; 9 bases align to TRBD1. Germline CDR1 and CDR2: KGHSH and LQKENI. Unmatched junction bases numbered 4, after V lost 3 bases and J lost 4 bases. CDR3 length: 15 residues.

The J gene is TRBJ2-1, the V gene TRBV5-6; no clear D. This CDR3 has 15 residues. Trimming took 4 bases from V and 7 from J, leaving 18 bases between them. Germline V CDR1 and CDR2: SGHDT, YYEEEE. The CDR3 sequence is CASSLLGALGNEQFF. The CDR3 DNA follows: TGTGCCAGCAGCCTCCTAGGAGCCCTTGGAAATGAGCAGTTCTTC.